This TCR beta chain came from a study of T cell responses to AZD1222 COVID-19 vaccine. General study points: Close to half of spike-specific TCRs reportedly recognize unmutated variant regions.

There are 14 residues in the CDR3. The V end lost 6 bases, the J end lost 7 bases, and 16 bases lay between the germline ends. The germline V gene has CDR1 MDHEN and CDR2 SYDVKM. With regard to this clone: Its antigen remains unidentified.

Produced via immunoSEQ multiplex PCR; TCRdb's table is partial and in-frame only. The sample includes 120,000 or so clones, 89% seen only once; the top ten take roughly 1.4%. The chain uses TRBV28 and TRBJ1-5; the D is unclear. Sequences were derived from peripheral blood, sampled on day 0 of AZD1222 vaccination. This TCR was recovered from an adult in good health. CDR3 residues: CASRRPNLGQPQHF. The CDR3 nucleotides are TGTGCCAGCAGAAGACCCAATTTGGGGCAGCCCCAGCATTTT.